The rows below give T cell receptor beta chains drawn from one sample of a study of liver allograft versus peripheral blood T cells. TCRdb re-called the reads through MiXCR, storing one row per CDR3 protein. The table records fewer than 1,500 distinct CDR3 sequences, more than 10% of them present only once. The source is a human patient who had a liver transplant. Some T cells may be graft donor cells. CDR3s include the opening cysteine and the closing phenylalanine or tryptophan. The D gene is left open where the match is weak. The size entry is marked missing in some rows and otherwise reads once, few, many or a size class.

clone_size: .; j_call: TRBJ1-3; v_call: TRBV2; d_call: TRBD1; cdr3_nt: TGTGCCAGCAGTGAAGGCAGGGGGCAAGGAAACACCATATATTTT; cdr3_aa: CASSEGRGQGNTIYF
clone_size: medium-sized; j_call: TRBJ1-4; v_call: TRBV5-3; d_call: .; cdr3_nt: TGTGCCAGAAGCTTGACCCGTCGGCCCAATGAAAAACTGTTTTTT; cdr3_aa: CARSLTRRPNEKLFF
clone_size: large; j_call: TRBJ1-6; v_call: TRBV28; d_call: .; cdr3_nt: TGTGCCAGCACAAGGGTCGCGCATAATTCACCCCTCCACTTT; cdr3_aa: CASTRVAHNSPLHF
clone_size: large; j_call: TRBJ1-1; v_call: TRBV6-9; d_call: TRBD1; cdr3_nt: TGTGCCAGCAGGAGACAGGGAATCAACACTGAAGCTTTCTTT; cdr3_aa: CASRRQGINTEAFF
clone_size: medium-sized; j_call: TRBJ1-2; v_call: TRBV7-2; d_call: .; cdr3_nt: TGTGCCAGCAGCTTACGGGGGTGGCAGGGCTACACCTTC; cdr3_aa: CASSLRGWQGYTF
clone_size: many; j_call: TRBJ1-6; v_call: TRBV9; d_call: .; cdr3_nt: TGTGCCAGCAGCGTATTGGGAACCTATAATTCACCCCTCCACTTT; cdr3_aa: CASSVLGTYNSPLHF
clone_size: large; j_call: TRBJ2-7; v_call: TRBV7-2; d_call: TRBD2; cdr3_nt: TGTGCCAGCATGCAGAGGAGCGGGGGTAACGAGCAGTACTTC; cdr3_aa: CASMQRSGGNEQYF
clone_size: medium-sized; j_call: TRBJ1-2; v_call: TRBV9; d_call: .; cdr3_nt: TGTGCCAGCAGCGTAGAGAAGGGTCCCTGGAGGAGTGGTGGCTACACCTTC; cdr3_aa: CASSVEKGPWRSGGYTF
clone_size: large; j_call: TRBJ1-5; v_call: TRBV6-6; d_call: .; cdr3_nt: TGTGCCAGCAGTCCAGACATGGTAAAGCCCCAGCATTTT; cdr3_aa: CASSPDMVKPQHF
clone_size: large; j_call: TRBJ1-4; v_call: TRBV6-5; d_call: .; cdr3_nt: TGTGCCAGCATGGCGGGGGGAATGTGGGGTGAAAAACTGTTTTTT; cdr3_aa: CASMAGGMWGEKLFF
clone_size: medium-sized; j_call: TRBJ1-5; v_call: TRBV5-6; d_call: .; cdr3_nt: TGTGCCAGCAGCTTCCAGGGCAGGAACCAGCCCCAGCATTTT; cdr3_aa: CASSFQGRNQPQHF
clone_size: large; j_call: TRBJ1-6; v_call: TRBV27; d_call: .; cdr3_nt: TGTGCCAGCAGTTTAGATCCCCGATATTCACCCCTCCACTTT; cdr3_aa: CASSLDPRYSPLHF
clone_size: medium-sized; j_call: TRBJ2-1; v_call: TRBV6-5; d_call: .; cdr3_nt: TGTGCCAGCAGTTACGACGAGCACAATGAGCAGTTCTTC; cdr3_aa: CASSYDEHNEQFF
clone_size: large; j_call: TRBJ1-1; v_call: TRBV5-6; d_call: .; cdr3_nt: TGTGCCAGCAGCTTGGCCGTCGGAATGAACACTGAAGCTTTCTTT; cdr3_aa: CASSLAVGMNTEAFF
clone_size: medium-sized; j_call: TRBJ1-6; v_call: TRBV27; d_call: .; cdr3_nt: TGTGCCAGCAGTTACGACTTTCGGAATTCACCCCTCCACTTT; cdr3_aa: CASSYDFRNSPLHF
clone_size: medium-sized; j_call: TRBJ2-3; v_call: TRBV6-5; d_call: .; cdr3_nt: TGTGCCAGCAGTAGGCAGCCCACAGATACGCAGTATTTT; cdr3_aa: CASSRQPTDTQYF
clone_size: few; j_call: TRBJ1-5; v_call: TRBV2; d_call: .; cdr3_nt: TGTGCCAGCAGGGATAGCAATCAGCCCCAGCATTTT; cdr3_aa: CASRDSNQPQHF
clone_size: large; j_call: TRBJ1-6; v_call: TRBV6-2/TRBV6-3; d_call: .; cdr3_nt: TGTGCCAGCAGTTACTCGCCACAAGATAATTCACCCCTCCACTTT; cdr3_aa: CASSYSPQDNSPLHF
clone_size: medium-sized; j_call: TRBJ1-3; v_call: TRBV12-3/TRBV12-4; d_call: TRBD1; cdr3_nt: TGTGCCAGCAGCCCCGACAGGGTGAGGAACACCATATATTTT; cdr3_aa: CASSPDRVRNTIYF
clone_size: large; j_call: TRBJ2-2; v_call: TRBV7-9; d_call: TRBD2; cdr3_nt: TGTGCCAGCAGCTTAGGGAGCGGGACGAACACCGGGGAGCTGTTTTTT; cdr3_aa: CASSLGSGTNTGELFF
clone_size: medium-sized; j_call: TRBJ1-1; v_call: TRBV20-1; d_call: .; cdr3_nt: TGCAGTGCCCCAACCCGTCAGAGGACTGAAGCTTTCTTT; cdr3_aa: CSAPTRQRTEAFF
clone_size: medium-sized; j_call: TRBJ1-3; v_call: TRBV9; d_call: TRBD1; cdr3_nt: TGTGCCAGCAGCGCCGCACCTACAGGGGTGATGAACACCATATATTTT; cdr3_aa: CASSAAPTGVMNTIYF
clone_size: medium-sized; j_call: TRBJ1-3; v_call: TRBV30; d_call: TRBD1; cdr3_nt: TGTGCCTGGACCCCGGGACAGGGTGGAAACACCATATATTTT; cdr3_aa: CAWTPGQGGNTIYF
clone_size: few; j_call: TRBJ2-5; v_call: TRBV18; d_call: TRBD1; cdr3_nt: TGTGCCAGCTCAACGGGACAGAAAGAGACCCAGTACTTC; cdr3_aa: CASSTGQKETQYF
clone_size: medium-sized; j_call: TRBJ1-1; v_call: TRBV10-3; d_call: .; cdr3_nt: TGTGCCATCAGTGAGACAGGAAGGACTGAAGCTTTCTTT; cdr3_aa: CAISETGRTEAFF
clone_size: medium-sized; j_call: TRBJ1-2; v_call: TRBV15; d_call: .; cdr3_nt: TGTGCCACCAGCAGAGATGGACAGTCCCCTCCCTATGGCTACACCTTC; cdr3_aa: CATSRDGQSPPYGYTF
clone_size: .; j_call: TRBJ1-5; v_call: TRBV11-2; d_call: .; cdr3_nt: TGTGCCAGCAGCACCAGTGGACAGACACCAAATCAGCCCCAGCATTTT; cdr3_aa: CASSTSGQTPNQPQHF